These 19 T cell receptor beta chains were all obtained from the same sample, sequenced in a study of cytomegalovirus exposure and HLA in healthy donors. The study ran its PCR with 60 Vbeta and 13 Jbeta primers. Sequencing used immunoSEQ multiplex PCR; TCRdb keeps in-frame clones, though not all of them. The sample holds about 230,000 clones, roughly 85% seen once. The specimen was PBMCs. The receptors originated from a girl aged 2-9 years in good health and CMV-seronegative.

V gene TRBV4-2 combines with J gene TRBJ1-4, with D unclear. From germline, CDR1 is LGHNA and CDR2 YNFKEQ. Trimming left V 0 bases short and J 8 bases short, with 16 bases between. The CDR3 is 16 residues long. The CDR3 DNA is TGTGCCAGCAGCCAAGAGATTAGCAGCCGCGGCGAAAAACTGTTTTTT. Amino acids: CASSQEISSRGEKLFF.

V is TRBV2 and J is TRBJ1-1, with D perhaps matching TRBD1 (6 bases). Germline V gene lookup returns CDR1 SNHLY and CDR2 FYNNEI. V dropped 7 bases and J dropped 7 bases, with 22 bases sitting between them. CDR3 length: 15 amino acids. The DNA of the CDR3 is TGTGCCAGCACTCACACAGGGCTCACTCCCCTTGAAGCTTTCTTT. Translation: CASTHTGLTPLEAFF.

The rearrangement links TRBV6-1 to TRBJ2-7, with 9 bases matching TRBD2. The junction had 7 bases not matched to a gene; V was cut back by 2 bases and J by 2 bases. The CDR3 sequence is 16 residues long. Germline lookup yields CDR1 MNHNS and CDR2 SASEGT. CDR3 nucleotides: TGTGCCAGCAGTGAAATGGAAGTAGCGGGAGCCTACGAGCAGTACTTC. Translation gives CASSEMEVAGAYEQYF.

The chain employs TRBV5-1 and TRBJ2-5, with TRBD2 as a possible D gene (7 bases). Germline CDR1 and CDR2: SGHRS and YFSETQ. Trimming pared 6 bases from V and 5 bases from J, leaving 14 bases between. The CDR3 covers 13 residues. In nucleotides, the CDR3 is TGCGCCAGCATGCGCGGGGGCGGGGAGACCCAGTACTTC. Its protein is CASMRGGGETQYF.

The chain links TRBV6-6 to TRBJ1-2; D gene ambiguous. CDR1 and CDR2 (germline): MNHNY, SVGAGI (reference sequence). This CDR3 is built from 12 residues. The V and J ends lost 8 bases and 4 bases respectively, with 11 bases between them. DNA for the CDR3: TGTGCCAGCGGGAGACTCCTCTATGGCTACACCTTC. Translating gives CASGRLLYGYTF.

V gene TRBV27 combines with J gene TRBJ2-7; TRBD1 might be the D (7 bases). The CDR3 is 15 amino acids. Per germline, CDR1 MNHEY and CDR2 SMNVEV (reference sequence). V gave up 4 bases and J gave up 3 bases, with 16 bases separating them. The CDR3 loop reads CASSSQTGRYYEQYF. The CDR3 bases are TGTGCCAGCAGTTCCCAGACAGGGAGGTACTACGAGCAGTACTTC.

The chain carries TRBV4-2 and TRBJ2-7, with 7 bases lining up with TRBD1. V lost 4 bases to trimming and J lost 3 bases; unmatched junction nucleotides: 12. In germline, CDR1 is LGHNA, CDR2 YNFKEQ. This CDR3 spans 16 amino acids. The CDR3 DNA reads TGTGCCAGCAGCCGCCGACAGGGTAACTCATACTACGAGCAGTACTTC. Translation gives CASSRRQGNSYYEQYF.

This clone was detected only a few times. The chain carries TRBV10-1 and TRBJ2-1; the match to TRBD2 covers 7 bases. The germline V gene has CDR1 WNHNN and CDR2 SYGVQD (reference sequence). Germline trimming cut 2 bases from V and 4 bases from J; bases unmatched to any gene: 5. The CDR3 extends over 15 amino acids. The CDR3 is CASSEGREGYNEQFF. As DNA, the CDR3 is TGCGCCAGCAGTGAGGGCAGGGAGGGTTACAATGAGCAGTTCTTC.

The V and J genes are TRBV6-1 and TRBJ1-6; 7 bases are a match to TRBD1. Germline CDR1 reads MNHNS; CDR2 reads SASEGT. V lost 6 bases to trimming and J lost 7 bases; unmatched junction nucleotides: 6. The CDR3 loop spans 14 amino acids. The CDR3 sequence: CASRAGGWNSPLHF. DNA of the CDR3: TGTGCCAGCAGGGCAGGGGGTTGGAATTCACCCCTCCACTTT.

The sample holds one count of this clone. The J gene is TRBJ2-5, the V gene TRBV2; 8 bases map to TRBD2. CDR1 is SNHLY, CDR2 FYNNEI, per germline. V was pared by 10 bases and J by 5 bases, with 6 bases of the junction left unmatched. This CDR3 contains 12 residues. The CDR3 is CATRGGRETQYF. The CDR3 nucleotides are TGTGCCACACGGGGGGGGAGGGAGACCCAGTACTTC.

The chain uses TRBV7-8 and TRBJ1-4, with TRBD1 identical over 10 bases. Germline lookup yields CDR1 SGHVS and CDR2 FQNEAQ. V shed 5 bases, J shed 8 bases, and the junction held 8 bases outside the gene matches. There are 15 residues in the CDR3. The chain's CDR3 is CASSKRGQGREKLFF. The CDR3 DNA reads TGTGCCAGCAGCAAAAGGGGACAGGGGAGGGAAAAACTGTTTTTT.

The J gene is TRBJ1-1, the V gene TRBV4-1, with D possibly TRBD1 on 5 matching bases. Germline loops: CDR1 MGHRA, CDR2 YSYEKL. The CDR3 runs to 16 residues. Trimming removed 2 bases at V and 1 base at J, with 14 bases between. Written as DNA, the CDR3 is TGCGCCAGCAGCCAAAAACCTGGAGGGGCGAACACTGAAGCTTTCTTT. Its protein is CASSQKPGGANTEAFF.

The chain carries TRBV7-9 and TRBJ1-3, with TRBD1 as a possible D gene (6 bases). The CDR3 loop spans 15 amino acids. CDR1 is SEHNR and CDR2 is FQNEAQ in the germline V gene (reference sequence). V lost 1 base and J lost 7, with 14 bases in between. The CDR3 reads CASSLGTGKTNTIYF. In nucleotides, the CDR3 is TGTGCCAGCAGCTTAGGTACAGGGAAAACTAACACCATATATTTT.

The J gene is TRBJ2-1, the V gene TRBV5-1, with 9 bases lining up with TRBD1. Germline V gives CDR1 SGHRS, CDR2 YFSETQ. V gave up 7 bases and J gave up 3 bases; unmatched junction bases: 11. This CDR3 is built from 16 residues. The CDR3 DNA follows: TGCGCCAGCGGATTCTTACCGGGACAGGGCTACAATGAGCAGTTCTTC. This sequence encodes CASGFLPGQGYNEQFF.

The rearrangement uses TRBV27 and TRBJ2-5, with TRBD2 identical over 7 bases. Unmatched junction bases numbered 6, after V lost 6 bases and J lost 5 bases. CDR1 is MNHEY, CDR2 SMNVEV, per germline (reference sequence). The length of the CDR3 is 13 residues. This CDR3 is CASSRGLGETQYF. The DNA of the CDR3 is TGTGCCAGCAGCCGAGGACTAGGGGAGACCCAGTACTTC.

The V call is TRBV12-5, the J call TRBJ1-2; 7 bases fit TRBD1. Germline V lookup: CDR1 LGHNT, CDR2 FRNRAP. The CDR3 totals 13 residues. V lost 6 bases and J lost 5; bases outside the gene matches: 6. The CDR3 nucleotides are TGTGCTAGTGGAACCGGGACAGCGTATGGCTACACCTTC. Its protein product is CASGTGTAYGYTF.

V is TRBV7-2 and J is TRBJ2-5; 8 nucleotides align to TRBD2. The V gene end was trimmed by 4 bases and the J gene end by 3 bases; junction bases not matched to a gene: 7. CDR3 length: 15 amino acids. Germline assignment: CDR1 SGHTA and CDR2 FQGNSA. The CDR3 DNA reads TGTGCCAGCAGCTGGCTGACGGGGGGGAAAGAGACCCAGTACTTC. It encodes CASSWLTGGKETQYF.

The CDR3 reads CASSPRGNTIYF. The CDR3 bases are TGCGCCAGCAGCCCACGGGGGAACACCATATATTTT. The rearrangement joins TRBV5-1 to TRBJ1-3, with TRBD1 as a possible D gene (5 bases). Trimming cost V 4 bases and J 7 bases, with 9 bases left between them. Germline assignment: CDR1 SGHRS and CDR2 YFSETQ. This CDR3 has 12 residues. The full variable domain, its missing parts supplied by reference TRBV5-1 and TRBJ1-3, is KAGVTQTPRYLIKTRGQQVTLSCSPISGHRSVSWYQQTPGQGLQFLFEYFSETQRNKGNFPGRFSGRQFSNSRSEMNVSTLELGDSALYLCASSPRGNTIYFGEGSWLTVV.

This chain links TRBV6-4 with TRBJ2-1, with a tentative D call TRBD2 (7 bases). CDR1 and CDR2 from the germline V gene are MRHNA and SNTAGT. The CDR3 loop spans 16 amino acids. Trimming pared 6 bases from V and 1 base from J, leaving 16 bases between. CDR3 in DNA: TGTGCCAGCAGCGCCCGGGGGGCTCAGTCCTACAATGAGCAGTTCTTC. Protein: CASSARGAQSYNEQFF.